Listed here is a single T cell receptor (beta chain). Its antigen remains unknown. Researchers ran the PCR with 60 Vbeta and 13 Jbeta primers. Generated by immunoSEQ multiplex PCR, the TCRdb table keeps only in-frame clones and is missing some. The sample consists of roughly 130,000 clones, about 80% of them appearing once. These data belong to a study of cytomegalovirus exposure and HLA in healthy donors. Study-level information: As an earlier analysis found, about 190 million T cells yielded some 120 million unique TCR beta sequences.

Study-wide points: The authors confirmed in vitro that a few CMV-associated chains were specific for CMV antigens. Across donors, most TCRs were seen rarely, yet some public ones were widespread. Most of the CMV-associated TCR beta chains (in a later analysis) appeared to be HLA-restricted.

The clonotype was recovered from a boy aged 2 to 10 in good health and CMV-seronegative. Specimen: PBMCs.

The CDR3 DNA sequence: TGTGCCAGCAGCTTAGGGACAGGGCGCTCTGGGGCCAACGTCCTGACTTTC. Protein sequence: CASSLGTGRSGANVLTF. The rearrangement uses TRBV11-2 and TRBJ2-6; TRBD1 matches 8 bases. The V gene's germline CDR1 is SGHAT and CDR2 FQNNGV. This CDR3 has 17 amino acids. The V gene end was trimmed by 1 base and the J gene end by 0 bases; junction bases not matched to a gene: 2.